A single sample is the source of the 6 T cell receptor beta chains below, sequenced in a study of blood T cell repertoires in COVID-19. Only in-frame clones appear in the TCRdb table, and some are missing; sequencing was by immunoSEQ multiplex PCR. The sample contains some 87,000 clones, roughly 75% of which appear only once. The sequenced material came from peripheral blood. All receptors derive from a man between 50 and 59 years old who had recovered from COVID-19.

The chain carries TRBV18 and TRBJ2-2; 8 bases match TRBD1. Germline CDR1 and CDR2: KGHSH and LQKENI. J lost 0 bases, V lost 6 bases, and 6 bases had no gene match. This CDR3 region has 16 residues. The CDR3 nucleotides are TGTGCCAGCTCTCTCCAGGGGGCCTCGAACACCGGGGAGCTGTTTTTT. This codes for CASSLQGASNTGELFF.

The chain couples TRBV11-2 to TRBJ2-3; 7 bases are shared with TRBD1. CDR1 and CDR2 from the germline V gene are SGHAT and FQNNGV. The CDR3 spans 16 residues. The J segment lost 4 bases and the V segment lost 5 bases, leaving 12 bases of the junction unmatched. CDR3 sequence (DNA): TGTGCCAGCAGCGACTTAAAGGGGGCTGGAGCAGATACGCAGTATTTT. Protein product: CASSDLKGAGADTQYF.

The rearrangement joins TRBV9 to TRBJ2-5, with a weak D call TRBD1 (6 bases). This CDR3 is 15 amino acids long. Trimming shortened V by 10 bases and J by 5 bases, and 24 bases separated the two germline ends. Germline V gene lookup returns CDR1 SGDLS and CDR2 YYNGEE. CDR3 region: CASSRLRGSRETQYF. DNA of the CDR3: TGTGCCTCCAGCCGCCTTAGGGGGAGTCGGGAGACCCAGTACTTC.

The chain employs TRBV4-3 and TRBJ2-1; 13 nucleotides agree with TRBD2. CDR1 is LGHNA and CDR2 is YSLEER in the germline V gene. The CDR3 extends over 20 amino acids. The V and J ends lost 0 bases and 11 bases, in that order; junction bases with no gene match: 19. CDR3 sequence: CASSQDLITSGRGRGMQQFF. CDR3 sequence (DNA): TGCGCCAGCAGCCAAGATCTAATCACTAGCGGGAGGGGTAGAGGAATGCAGCAGTTCTTC.

Turning to this clone: Compared with germline, one end of the junction differs, possibly owing to a read error. The chain is built from TRBV5-1 and TRBJ2-1; 7 nucleotides agree with TRBD1. Per germline, CDR1 SGHRS and CDR2 YFSETQ. The CDR3 totals 14 residues. In DNA, the CDR3 is TGCGCCAGCAGCTTGGCGGGAACCGAGGGGGCTTCGGTCTTC. Translating gives CASSLAGTEGASVF.

The V and J genes are TRBV6-6 and TRBJ1-5, with 7 bases aligning to TRBD1. The V gene end was trimmed by 4 bases and the J gene end by 6 bases; junction bases not matched to a gene: 6. Germline V gives CDR1 MNHNY, CDR2 SVGAGI (reference sequence). The CDR3 loop spans 14 amino acids. The CDR3 DNA reads as TGTGCCAGCAGTTCCATAGGGGGCGGTCAGCCCCAGCATTTT. Its protein product is CASSSIGGGQPQHF.